This TCR beta chain was retrieved from a study of cytomegalovirus exposure and HLA in healthy donors. Study summary: HLA-typed donors were the source of 83 million or so unique TCRs, which an early data release held. Study findings and constraints: Further analysis was carried out later, and it showed several of the most significant clusters appearing linked to common viral pathogens. Most TCR sequences were seen very rarely across donors, but some public TCRs occurred in many. Reports indicated that the classifier achieved high specificity and sensitivity in diagnosing cytomegalovirus status.

Comment on this clone: Antigen unknown.

The primer mix had 60 Vbeta and 13 Jbeta primers. Some clones are missing from TCRdb's copy, which holds only in-frame ones; the method was immunoSEQ multiplex PCR. Here the sample spans about 140,000 clones, about 80% being singletons. With 5 bases clipped from V and 2 bases from J, the junction kept 8 bases outside the gene matches. Germline V gene data show CDR1 as MGHRA and CDR2 as YSYEKL. The CDR3 consists of 15 residues. The chain combines TRBV4-1 with TRBJ2-5; TRBD1 agrees at 7 bases. Sample: PBMCs. This receptor was taken from a woman aged 40-49 years in good health and CMV-seronegative. CDR3 nucleotides: TGCGCCAGCAGCATCAGGGGGTTCAAACAAGAGACCCAGTACTTC. As protein: CASSIRGFKQETQYF.